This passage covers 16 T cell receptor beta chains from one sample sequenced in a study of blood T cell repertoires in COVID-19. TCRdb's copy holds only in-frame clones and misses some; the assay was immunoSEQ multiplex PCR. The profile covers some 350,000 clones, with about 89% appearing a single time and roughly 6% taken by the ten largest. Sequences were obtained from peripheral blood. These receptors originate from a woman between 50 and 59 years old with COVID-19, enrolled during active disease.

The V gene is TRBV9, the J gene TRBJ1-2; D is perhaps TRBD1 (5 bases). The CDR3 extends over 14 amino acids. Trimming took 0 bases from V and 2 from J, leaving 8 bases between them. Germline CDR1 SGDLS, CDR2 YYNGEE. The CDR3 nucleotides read TGTGCCAGCAGCGTAGTTGACAGAAACTATGGCTACACCTTC. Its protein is CASSVVDRNYGYTF. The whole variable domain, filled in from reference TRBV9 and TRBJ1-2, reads DSGVTQTPKHLITATGQRVTLRCSPRSGDLSVYWYQQSLDQGLQFLIQYYNGEERAKGNILERFSAQQFPDLHSELNLSSLELGDSALYFCASSVVDRNYGYTFGSGTRLTVV.

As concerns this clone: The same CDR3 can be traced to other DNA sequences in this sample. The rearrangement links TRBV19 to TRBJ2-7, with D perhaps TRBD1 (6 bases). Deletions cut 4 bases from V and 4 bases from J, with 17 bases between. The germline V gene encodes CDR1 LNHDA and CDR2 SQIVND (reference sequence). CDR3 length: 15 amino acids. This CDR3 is CASSSQGLETYEQYF. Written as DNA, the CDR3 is TGTGCCAGTAGTAGCCAGGGGCTAGAGACTTACGAGCAGTACTTC.

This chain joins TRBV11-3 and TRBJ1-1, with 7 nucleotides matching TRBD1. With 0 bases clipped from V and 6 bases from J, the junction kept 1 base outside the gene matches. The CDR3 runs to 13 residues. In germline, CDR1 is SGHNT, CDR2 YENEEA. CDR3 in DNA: TGTGCCAGCAGCTTAGATGGGACAGCTGAAGCTTTCTTT. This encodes CASSLDGTAEAFF. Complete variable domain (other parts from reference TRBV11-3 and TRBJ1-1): EAGVVQSPRYKIIEKKQPVAFWCNPISGHNTLYWYLQNLGQGPELLIRYENEEAVDDSQLPKDRFSAERLKGVDSTLKIQPAELGDSAVYLCASSLDGTAEAFFGQGTRLTVV.

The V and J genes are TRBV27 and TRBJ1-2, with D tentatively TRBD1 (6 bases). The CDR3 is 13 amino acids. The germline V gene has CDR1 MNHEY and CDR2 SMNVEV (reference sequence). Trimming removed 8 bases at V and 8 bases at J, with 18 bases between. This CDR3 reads CASRDYRAQGYTF. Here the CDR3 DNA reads TGTGCCAGCCGGGACTACAGGGCCCAGGGCTACACCTTC.

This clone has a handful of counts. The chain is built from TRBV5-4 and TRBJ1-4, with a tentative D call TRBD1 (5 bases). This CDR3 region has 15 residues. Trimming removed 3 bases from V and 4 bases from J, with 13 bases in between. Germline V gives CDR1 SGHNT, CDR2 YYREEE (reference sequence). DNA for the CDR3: TGTGCCAGCAGCTCTCAGGGCATTGGTAATGAAAAACTGTTTTTT. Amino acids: CASSSQGIGNEKLFF.

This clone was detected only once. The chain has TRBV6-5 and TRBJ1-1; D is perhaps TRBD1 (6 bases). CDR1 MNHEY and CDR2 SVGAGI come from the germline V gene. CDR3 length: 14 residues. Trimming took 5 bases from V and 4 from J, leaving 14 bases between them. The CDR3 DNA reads TGTGCCAGCAGTCGGGGGGCCATTGGCACTGAAGCTTTCTTT. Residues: CASSRGAIGTEAFF.

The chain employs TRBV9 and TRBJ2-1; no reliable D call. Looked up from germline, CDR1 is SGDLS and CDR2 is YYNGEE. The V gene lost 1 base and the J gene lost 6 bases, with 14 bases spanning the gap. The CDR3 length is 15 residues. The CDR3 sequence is CASSVSNLLGNEQFF. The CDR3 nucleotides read TGTGCCAGCAGCGTATCAAACCTCCTCGGCAATGAGCAGTTCTTC.

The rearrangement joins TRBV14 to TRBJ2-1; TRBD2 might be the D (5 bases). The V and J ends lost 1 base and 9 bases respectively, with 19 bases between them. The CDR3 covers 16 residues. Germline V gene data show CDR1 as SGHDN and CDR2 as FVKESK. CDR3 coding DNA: TGTGCCAGCAGCCAAGGGCTAGCTCCACAAAAGGGTGAGCAGTTCTTC. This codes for CASSQGLAPQKGEQFF.

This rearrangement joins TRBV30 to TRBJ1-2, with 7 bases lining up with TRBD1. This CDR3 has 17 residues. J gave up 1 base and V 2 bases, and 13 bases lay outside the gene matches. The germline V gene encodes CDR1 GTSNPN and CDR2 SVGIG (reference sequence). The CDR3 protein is CAWSQVQGVRLNYGYTF. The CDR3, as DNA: TGTGCCTGGAGTCAGGTCCAGGGGGTCAGACTTAACTATGGCTACACCTTC.

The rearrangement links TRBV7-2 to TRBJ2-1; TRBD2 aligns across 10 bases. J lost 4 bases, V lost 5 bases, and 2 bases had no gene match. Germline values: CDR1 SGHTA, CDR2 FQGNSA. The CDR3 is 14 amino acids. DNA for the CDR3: TGTGCCAGCAGCGCTAGCGGGGGTTACAATGAGCAGTTCTTC. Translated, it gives CASSASGGYNEQFF.

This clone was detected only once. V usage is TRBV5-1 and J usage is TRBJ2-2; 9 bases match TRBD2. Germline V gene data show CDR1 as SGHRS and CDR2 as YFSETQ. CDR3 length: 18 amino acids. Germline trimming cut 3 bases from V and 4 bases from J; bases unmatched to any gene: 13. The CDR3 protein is CASSSRLAEQRGTGELFF. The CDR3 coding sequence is TGCGCCAGCAGCTCGAGACTAGCGGAGCAGAGGGGCACCGGGGAGCTGTTTTTT.

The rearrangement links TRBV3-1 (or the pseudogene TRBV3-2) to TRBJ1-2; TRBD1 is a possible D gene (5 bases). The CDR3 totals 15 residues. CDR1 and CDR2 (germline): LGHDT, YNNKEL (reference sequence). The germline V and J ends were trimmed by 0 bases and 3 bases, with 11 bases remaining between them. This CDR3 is CASSQEAGFYYGYTF. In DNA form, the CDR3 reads TGTGCCAGCAGCCAAGAAGCAGGGTTTTACTATGGCTACACCTTC.

The CDR3 loop reads CASSHPNVRDEQYF. CDR3 bases: TGCGCCAGCAGCCACCCGAATGTGAGGGACGAGCAGTACTTC. The chain recombines TRBV4-1 with TRBJ2-7, with D possibly being TRBD2 (5 bases). This CDR3 has 14 residues. Germline assignment: CDR1 MGHRA and CDR2 YSYEKL. V shed 3 bases and J shed 5 bases, with 14 bases lying between them.

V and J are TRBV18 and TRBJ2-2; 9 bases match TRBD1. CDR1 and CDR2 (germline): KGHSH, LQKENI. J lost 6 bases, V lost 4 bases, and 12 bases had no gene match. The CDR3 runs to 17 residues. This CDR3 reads CASSQYISGQGAGELFF. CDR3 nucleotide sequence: TGTGCCAGCTCACAGTACATTTCGGGACAGGGCGCCGGGGAGCTGTTTTTT.

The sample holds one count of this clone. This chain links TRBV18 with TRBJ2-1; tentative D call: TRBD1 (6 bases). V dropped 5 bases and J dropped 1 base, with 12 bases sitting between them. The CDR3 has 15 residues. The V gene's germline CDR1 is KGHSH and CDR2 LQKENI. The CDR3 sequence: CASSNTGLSYNEQFF. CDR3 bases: TGTGCCAGCTCAAATACAGGGCTTTCCTACAATGAGCAGTTCTTC.

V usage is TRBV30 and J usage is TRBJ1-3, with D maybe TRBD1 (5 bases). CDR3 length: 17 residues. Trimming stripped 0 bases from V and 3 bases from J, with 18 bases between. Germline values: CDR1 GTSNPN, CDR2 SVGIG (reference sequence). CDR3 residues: CAWSVKGRPLSGNTIYF. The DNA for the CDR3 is TGTGCCTGGAGTGTAAAGGGGCGCCCTCTGAGTGGAAACACCATATATTTT. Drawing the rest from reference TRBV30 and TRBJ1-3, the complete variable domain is SQTIHQWPATLVQPVGSPLSLECTVEGTSNPNLYWYRQAAGRGLQLLFYSVGIGQISSEVPQNLSASRPQDRQFILSSKKLLLSDSGFYLCAWSVKGRPLSGNTIYFGEGSWLTVV.